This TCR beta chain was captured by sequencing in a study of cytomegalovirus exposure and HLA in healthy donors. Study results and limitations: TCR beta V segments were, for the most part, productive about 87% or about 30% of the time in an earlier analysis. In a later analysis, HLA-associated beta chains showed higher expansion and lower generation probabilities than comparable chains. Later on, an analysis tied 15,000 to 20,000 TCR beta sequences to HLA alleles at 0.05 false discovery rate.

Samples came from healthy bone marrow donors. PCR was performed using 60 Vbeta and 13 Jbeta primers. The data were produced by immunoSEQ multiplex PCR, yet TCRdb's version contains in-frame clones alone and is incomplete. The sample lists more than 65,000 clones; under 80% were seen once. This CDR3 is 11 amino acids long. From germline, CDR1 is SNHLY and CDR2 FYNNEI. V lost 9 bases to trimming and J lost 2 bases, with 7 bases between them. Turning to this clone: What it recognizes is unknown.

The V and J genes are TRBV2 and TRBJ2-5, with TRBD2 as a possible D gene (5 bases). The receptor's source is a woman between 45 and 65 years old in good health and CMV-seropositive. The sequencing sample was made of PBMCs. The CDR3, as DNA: TGTGCCAGTCGACTACAAGAGACCCAGTACTTC. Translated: CASRLQETQYF. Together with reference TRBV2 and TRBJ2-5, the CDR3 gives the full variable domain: EPEVTQTPSHQVTQMGQEVILRCVPISNHLYFYWYRQILGQKVEFLVSFYNNEISEKSEIFDDQFSVERPDGSNFTLKIRSTKLEDSAMYFCASRLQETQYFGPGTRLLVL.